This TCR beta chain came from a study of siplizumab effects on memory and regulatory T cells. The CDR3 loop spans 14 amino acids. Per germline, CDR1 SGHRS and CDR2 YFSETQ. The V and J ends lost 3 bases and 3 bases, in that order; junction bases with no gene match: 5. Concerning this clone: Antigen: not known.

Whole-study results and caveats: In unstimulated cells, naive T cells appeared more diverse than memory T cells and seemed major alloresponse contributors.

Sequencing was performed with immunoSEQ multiplex PCR; in TCRdb, only in-frame clones are kept and a portion is missing. The table lists about 52,000 clones, 95% to 97% of them singletons. The sample was naive CD4+ T cells sorted from blood. The sequence derives from a human donor in good health. V gene TRBV5-1 combines with J gene TRBJ2-7; 8 nucleotides line up with TRBD1. CDR3 sequence: CASSSIQGGYEQYF. CDR3 in DNA: TGCGCCAGCAGCTCGATACAGGGGGGCTACGAGCAGTACTTC.